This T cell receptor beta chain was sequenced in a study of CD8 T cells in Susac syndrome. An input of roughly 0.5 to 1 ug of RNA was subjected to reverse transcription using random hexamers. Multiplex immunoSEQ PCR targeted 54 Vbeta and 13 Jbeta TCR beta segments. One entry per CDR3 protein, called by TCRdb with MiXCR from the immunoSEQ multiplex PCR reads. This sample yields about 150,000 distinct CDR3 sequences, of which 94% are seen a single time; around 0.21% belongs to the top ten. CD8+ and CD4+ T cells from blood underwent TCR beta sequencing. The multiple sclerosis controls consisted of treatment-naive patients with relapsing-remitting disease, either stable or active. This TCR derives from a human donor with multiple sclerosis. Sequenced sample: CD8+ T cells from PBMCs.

For the CDR3, the DNA is TGTGCCAGCAGCGTTACGGACAGGGAGCAGTTCTTC. It translates to CASSVTDREQFF. The chain links TRBV9 to TRBJ2-1; 7 bases line up with TRBD1. This CDR3 is built from 12 residues. The J segment lost 10 bases and the V segment lost 2 bases, leaving 3 bases of the junction unmatched. Germline V lookup: CDR1 SGDLS, CDR2 YYNGEE. The whole variable domain, remainder taken from reference TRBV9 and TRBJ2-1, is DSGVTQTPKHLITATGQRVTLRCSPRSGDLSVYWYQQSLDQGLQFLIQYYNGEERAKGNILERFSAQQFPDLHSELNLSSLELGDSALYFCASSVTDREQFFGPGTRLTVL.